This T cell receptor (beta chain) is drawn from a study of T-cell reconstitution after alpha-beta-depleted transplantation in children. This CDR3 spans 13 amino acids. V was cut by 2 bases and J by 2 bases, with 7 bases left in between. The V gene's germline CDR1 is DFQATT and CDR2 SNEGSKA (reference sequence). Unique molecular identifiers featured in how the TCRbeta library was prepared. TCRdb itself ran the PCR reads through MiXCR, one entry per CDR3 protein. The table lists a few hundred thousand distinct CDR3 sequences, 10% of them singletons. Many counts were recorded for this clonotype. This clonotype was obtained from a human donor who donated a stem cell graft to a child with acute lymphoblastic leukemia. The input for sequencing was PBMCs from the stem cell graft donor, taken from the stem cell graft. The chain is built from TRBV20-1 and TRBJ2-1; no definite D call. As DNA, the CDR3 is TGCAGTGCTAGACAGATTCCCTACAATGAGCAGTTCTTC. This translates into CSARQIPYNEQFF.